This T cell receptor (beta chain) was sequenced for a study of blood T cell repertoires in COVID-19. Measured with immunoSEQ multiplex PCR; TCRdb has only the in-frame clones, and not every one. This repertoire shows 220,000 or so clones, about 80% found once; its top ten account for about 1.3%. The receptor was isolated from a woman in her thirties or forties with acute COVID-19. The sequenced sample consisted of PBMCs or T cells enriched from blood (not recorded which).

As DNA, the CDR3 is TGTGCCAGCAGCTTAGGGGACAGGGGTGGTGGCTACACCTTC. This gives the protein CASSLGDRGGGYTF. This chain uses TRBV7-2 with TRBJ1-2, with TRBD1 identical over 10 bases. Germline CDR1 and CDR2: SGHTA and FQGNSA. The CDR3 sequence is 14 residues long. The V and J ends lost 1 base and 7 bases, in that order; junction bases with no gene match: 3.